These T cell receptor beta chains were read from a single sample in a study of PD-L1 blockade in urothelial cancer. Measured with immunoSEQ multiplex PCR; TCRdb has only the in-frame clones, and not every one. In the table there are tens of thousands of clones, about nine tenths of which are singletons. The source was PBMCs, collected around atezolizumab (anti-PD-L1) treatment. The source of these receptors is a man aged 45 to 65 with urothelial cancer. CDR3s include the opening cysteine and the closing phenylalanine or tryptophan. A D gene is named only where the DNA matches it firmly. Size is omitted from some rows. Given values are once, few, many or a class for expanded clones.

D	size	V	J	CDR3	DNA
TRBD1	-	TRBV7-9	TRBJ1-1	CASSRTGAQNTEAFF	TGTGCCAGCAGTCGGACAGGGGCCCAGAACACTGAAGCTTTCTTT
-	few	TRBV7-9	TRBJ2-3	CASSMDAGTQYF	TGTGCCAGCAGCATGGATGCGGGGACGCAGTATTTT
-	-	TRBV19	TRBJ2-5	CASSVAGRRETQYF	TGTGCCAGTAGTGTCGCGGGGCGGCGAGAGACCCAGTACTTC
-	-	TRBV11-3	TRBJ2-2	CASSLERQTGELFF	TGTGCCAGCAGCTTAGAACGACAGACCGGGGAGCTGTTTTTT
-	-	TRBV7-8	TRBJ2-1	CASSLDLWERAYNEQFF	TGTGCCAGCAGCTTAGACCTTTGGGAGAGAGCATACAATGAGCAGTTCTTC
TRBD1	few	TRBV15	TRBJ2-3	CATSSGQGSPPSTDTQYF	TGTGCCACCAGCAGCGGACAGGGCAGTCCCCCTAGCACAGATACGCAGTATTTT
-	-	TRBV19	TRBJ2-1	CASTNDRSSYNEQFF	TGTGCCAGTACCAACGACAGGAGCTCCTACAATGAGCAGTTCTTC
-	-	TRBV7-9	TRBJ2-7	CASSDYREKSYEQYF	TGTGCCAGCAGCGACTACAGGGAGAAATCCTACGAGCAGTACTTC
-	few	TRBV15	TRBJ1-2	CATSLTGLGGGYTF	TGTGCCACCAGCTTAACAGGGTTAGGTGGTGGCTACACCTTC
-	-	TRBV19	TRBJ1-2	CASRDSVASNYGYTF	TGTGCCAGTAGGGACAGTGTAGCTTCTAACTATGGCTACACCTTC
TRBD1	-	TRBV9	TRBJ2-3	CASSVGGGQGGADTQYF	TGTGCCAGCAGCGTTGGAGGGGGACAGGGAGGTGCAGATACGCAGTATTTT
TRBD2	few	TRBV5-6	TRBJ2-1	CASSPVGLAGGGGYNEQFF	TGTGCCAGCAGTCCCGTCGGACTAGCGGGAGGGGGGGGGTACAATGAGCAGTTCTTC
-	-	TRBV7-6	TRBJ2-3	CASSLAGEWTDTQYF	TGTGCCAGCAGCTTAGCGGGAGAATGGACAGATACGCAGTATTTT
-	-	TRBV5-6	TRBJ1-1	CASSRVDRPNTEAFF	TGTGCCAGCAGCCGTGTTGACAGGCCAAACACTGAAGCTTTCTTT
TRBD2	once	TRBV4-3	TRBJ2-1	CASSRTSGSQSYNEQFF	TGCGCCAGCAGCCGGACTAGCGGGAGTCAATCCTACAATGAGCAGTTCTTC
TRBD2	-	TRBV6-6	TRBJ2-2	CASSYVAGGYTGELFF	TGTGCCAGCAGTTACGTTGCGGGAGGGTACACCGGGGAGCTGTTTTTT
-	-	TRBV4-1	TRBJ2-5	CASSQGTEETQYF	TGCGCCAGCAGCCAAGGGACTGAAGAGACCCAGTACTTC
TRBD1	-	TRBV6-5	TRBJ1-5	CASSSPRTGRGQPQHF	TGTGCCAGCAGTTCCCCCCGGACAGGGAGAGGGCAGCCCCAGCATTTT